This T cell receptor (beta chain) was obtained from a study of regulatory T cells in long-lasting Graves disease listed by TCRdb under 2021. Study-level background: Persistent Graves' disease was defined as persistently positive TSH receptor autoantibodies together with antithyroid drug treatment for over 5 years. Patients with persistent Graves' disease were compared with patients with newly diagnosed Graves' disease using TCR sequencing and RNA sequencing of peripheral blood. The study was registered as a clinical trial and conducted in China. A total of around 35 samples underwent TCR sequencing, from roughly 13 patients with persistent Graves' disease and roughly 20 patients with newly diagnosed Graves' disease. In the clinical cohort, patients with persistent Graves' disease had used antithyroid drugs for an average of roughly 10 years.

Libraries came from multiplex PCR. Sequencer: Illumina HiSeq 4000. TCR beta libraries were built with iRepertoire HTBI primers and Arm-PCR amplification of CDR3 regions. Before sequencing, the PCR products underwent gel purification. Under the source paper's analysis protocol: Gene usage analysis of CDR3 amino acid clonotypes relied on the 55 to 80 TRBV and 12 to 15 TRBJ segments identified across samples. COPE and FqMerger were used to merge the filtered high-quality paired reads into contigs. BLAST was used to align contigs to IMGT TRBV, TRBD and TRBJ reference genes, with CDR3 defined following IMGT. Any clonotype with a frequency above 0.1% was counted as a highly expanded clone. Shannon entropy served as the measure of repertoire diversity, while the Gini coefficient captured V-J evenness. A clonotype found in more than one individual was treated as public. TCRdb applied fastp at Q25 and MiXCR to the public reads, then kept only in-frame beta chains. Here each entry gathers all rows of one CDR3 protein and keeps the most common genes and DNA. What appears here as the V and J calls and clone size reflects TCRdb's work, not the paper's. This sample comprises around 460,000 distinct CDR3 sequences, 20% to 25% of them detected only once. The ten biggest clones cover around 13% of the sample.

The time point label on this specimen signifies: persistent/refractory GD, antithyroid drugs over 5 years with positive TRAb. RNA was extracted from PBMCs in TRIzol for both TCR sequencing and RNA sequencing. The diagnosis of Graves' disease was made according to American Thyroid Association guidelines. Patients for the study were recruited at an endocrinology department in Xi'an, China. Each patient gave approximately 10 milliliters of peripheral blood, collected in an EDTA anticoagulant tube. PBMCs were isolated by Ficoll Paque Plus density gradient separation without further T cell sorting. An Agilent 2100 Bioanalyzer and agarose gel were used to assess RNA quality, and a NanoDrop 2000 was used to measure RNA concentration. The research as a whole found: Preferential use of TRBV28, TRBJ1-2 and TRBJ2-5 was observed in persistent disease, whereas TRBV20-1 and TRBJ2-1 were favored in newly diagnosed disease. The authors acknowledged the small sample size as a limitation that may reduce accuracy. The study examined only peripheral blood because the primary lesion, thyroid tissue, could not be accessed. Compared with newly diagnosed patients, patients with persistent Graves' disease had lower TCR Shannon entropy and fewer highly expanded clones, which suggests clonal expansion. Sequencing and analysis were limited to the TCR beta chain. A larger number of public clonotypes was shared among persistent patients (approximately 3,000) than among newly diagnosed patients (about 990).

Relative to germline, V is missing 0 bases and J is missing 3 bases, with 6 bases of the junction outside any gene match. The CDR3 starts with the cysteine, ends with the phenylalanine, and has 16 residues. Of the read, only the CDR3 DNA is kept; its 48 bases are in frame from base 1. CDR1 and CDR2 were assigned from the germline V gene (reference sequence) as LGHDT and YNNKEL. This clonotype was found a few times. This clone's antigen is unknown. Base qualities are not provided; no much larger clone lies one nucleotide away. The sequencing used peripheral blood mononuclear cells (PBMCs), collected when the disease was refractory, from a patient treated with antithyroid drugs. The chain is encoded by TRBV3-1 joined to TRBJ2-7, with 9 junctional bases fitting TRBD2. This receptor was taken from a female donor with Graves disease. The CDR3: CASSQDHSGGSYEQYF. Read as DNA, the sequence is TGTGCCAGCAGCCAAGATCACAGCGGGGGGAGCTACGAGCAGTACTTC.